The clone carrying this T cell receptor beta chain was counted a few times. Its specificity is unknown. The sample originates from a study of T cells in Graves' hyperthyroidism and ophthalmopathy. The CDR3 is 16 residues long. Trimming took off 2 bases at V and 4 bases at J, with 15 bases between the two ends. CDR1 and CDR2 (germline): MNHNS, SASEGT. An absence of ophthalmopathy progression within 18 months meant stable Graves' hyperthyroidism. Recently diagnosed hyperthyroidism of less than 2 months' duration affected patients aged 18 to 65. Diagnoses used clinical symptoms, serum thyroxine and TRAb, thyroid ultrasound and orbital computed tomography. Points from the study as a whole: Using 13 V-J features, a model discriminated ophthalmopathy from stable hyperthyroidism.

Regions amplified from RNA transcripts were the TCR beta CDR3 regions. HTBI primers were employed in a first-round RT-PCR of the TCR CDR3. In TCRdb, the multiplex PCR reads were re-called with MiXCR into one record per CDR3 protein. The data hold about 500,000 distinct CDR3 sequences, with approximately 14% observed a single time. J is TRBJ1-5 and V is TRBV6-1; D unresolved. The receptor was isolated from a woman aged 18-29 years with Graves' hyperthyroidism. The specimen was blood. CDR3 in amino acids: CASSENGRGKNQPQHF. CDR3 sequence (DNA): TGTGCCAGCAGTGAAAACGGGCGTGGCAAGAATCAGCCCCAGCATTTT.